What follows are 25 T cell receptor beta chains derived from one specimen sequenced in a study of blood T cell repertoires in COVID-19. Libraries were prepared by immunoSEQ multiplex PCR; TCRdb keeps only in-frame clonotypes and omits some of them. The table has 180,000 or so clones, 80% to 85% seen once. Sequencing input: peripheral blood. These receptors were obtained from a woman older than 75 with COVID-19, enrolled during active disease.

The chain recombines TRBV3-1 (or the pseudogene TRBV3-2) with TRBJ2-7, with a weak D call TRBD2 (6 bases). V was cut by 5 bases and J by 1 base, with 9 bases left in between. CDR1 is LGHDT, CDR2 YNNKEL, per germline (reference sequence). The CDR3 sequence is 13 residues long. The CDR3 spells CASSGTLSYEQYF. The CDR3 DNA sequence: TGTGCCAGCAGCGGGACTCTTTCCTACGAGCAGTACTTC.

This clone was seen just once. V usage is TRBV5-4 and J usage is TRBJ2-5; TRBD2 matches at 8 bases. The germline CDR1 and CDR2 sequences are SGHNT and YYREEE (reference sequence). This CDR3 has 14 residues. V gave up 4 bases and J gave up 4 bases; unmatched junction bases: 6. CDR3: CASSLFTSGETQYF. DNA for the CDR3: TGTGCCAGCAGCCTATTTACTAGCGGAGAGACCCAGTACTTC.

The chain's CDR3 is CASRLGPRGPLHF. The CDR3 DNA is TGTGCCAGCAGGCTCGGACCCAGGGGACCCCTCCACTTT. The chain has TRBV6-5 and TRBJ1-6, with D possibly matching TRBD1 (6 bases). This CDR3 has 13 amino acids. The V and J ends lost 6 bases and 12 bases respectively, with 15 bases between them. Per the germline V gene, CDR1 is MNHEY and CDR2 is SVGAGI.

The chain combines TRBV7-6 with TRBJ1-1, with D perhaps matching TRBD1 (5 bases). The CDR3 sequence is 12 residues long. The germline V gene has CDR1 SGHVS and CDR2 FNYEAQ. Trimming took off 5 bases at V and 11 bases at J, with 15 bases between the two ends. CDR3: CASSPGRGEAFF. The CDR3 DNA reads as TGTGCCAGCAGCCCCGGACGGGGGGAGGCTTTCTTT.

Here the CDR3 DNA reads TGTGCCAGCAGCTTAGTTGTTACAGGGGGTAATGAAAAACTGTTTTTT. It is translated as CASSLVVTGGNEKLFF. V and J are TRBV7-6 and TRBJ1-4; 8 bases agree with TRBD1. The CDR3 has 16 amino acids. The V segment lost 1 base and the J segment 4 bases; nucleotides outside the gene matches: 5. Looked up from germline, CDR1 is SGHVS and CDR2 is FNYEAQ. The variable domain in full, with the rest retrieved from reference TRBV7-6 and TRBJ1-4, is GAGVSQSPRYKVTKRGQDVALRCDPISGHVSLYWYRQALGQGPEFLTYFNYEAQQDKSGLPNDRFSAERPEGSISTLTIQRTEQRDSAMYRCASSLVVTGGNEKLFFGSGTQLSVL.

Turning to this clone: The junction and the germline gene differ at one end; a read error may be behind it. The rearrangement links TRBV7-7 to TRBJ2-1; 11 nucleotides agree with TRBD2. The CDR3 is made up of 15 amino acids. From germline, CDR1 is SSHAT and CDR2 FNYEAQ (reference sequence). The CDR3 DNA sequence: TGTGCTAGCAGCTTACGACTAGCGGGAATGGGTGAGCAGTTCTTC. This translates into CASSLRLAGMGEQFF.

The genes are TRBV7-6 and TRBJ2-1; tentative D call: TRBD2 (5 bases). Germline V gene lookup returns CDR1 SGHVS and CDR2 FNYEAQ. Trimming took off 1 base at V and 4 bases at J, with 11 bases between the two ends. This CDR3 is built from 15 residues. CDR3: CASSLGGLTYNEQFF. Here the CDR3 DNA reads TGTGCCAGCAGCTTAGGCGGGCTAACTTACAATGAGCAGTTCTTC.

The rearrangement uses TRBV5-1 and TRBJ2-3; 11 nucleotides line up with TRBD2. V was pared by 2 bases and J by 5 bases, with 4 bases of the junction left unmatched. Germline values: CDR1 SGHRS, CDR2 YFSETQ. This CDR3 is built from 15 residues. The CDR3 DNA is TGCGCCAGCAGCTTCCCTCTAGCGGGGGGAGATACGCAGTATTTT. Encoded protein: CASSFPLAGGDTQYF.

V usage is TRBV24-1 and J usage is TRBJ2-1; TRBD2 aligns across 15 bases. Germline lookup yields CDR1 KGHDR and CDR2 SFDVKD. The J segment lost 0 bases and the V segment lost 5 bases, leaving 7 bases of the junction unmatched. The CDR3 has 19 residues. The CDR3 DNA reads as TGTGCCACCAGTGTCTCCGGGACTAGCGGGGGGAGCTCCTACAATGAGCAGTTCTTC. Translation gives CATSVSGTSGGSSYNEQFF.

This clone was found once. The chain combines TRBV6-2 or TRBV6-3 with TRBJ2-7; 12 bases are a match to TRBD1. The V gene's germline CDR1 is MNHEY and CDR2 SVGEGT. This CDR3 is built from 15 residues. Trimming cost V 5 bases and J 4 bases; bases outside gene matches: 6. The CDR3 DNA sequence: TGTGCCAGCAGTCCCCGGGACAGGGGGCGATACGAGCAGTACTTC. As protein: CASSPRDRGRYEQYF.

This chain links TRBV5-1 with TRBJ2-3; 7 nucleotides align to TRBD1. Germline lookup yields CDR1 SGHRS and CDR2 YFSETQ. The CDR3 spans 15 residues. Losses at the gene ends were 2 bases for V and 0 bases for J; bases not matched to a gene: 3. For the CDR3, the DNA is TGCGCCAGCAGCTTCACAGGGGATAGCACAGATACGCAGTATTTT. Translating gives CASSFTGDSTDTQYF.

This clone was seen a single time. CDR3 nucleotides: TGTGCCGCTAAATCAGGGGTTGTTCACACTGAAGCTTTCTTT. It is translated as CAAKSGVVHTEAFF. The V call is TRBV10-3, the J call TRBJ1-1, with a weak D call TRBD1 (6 bases). V lost 11 bases, J lost 3 bases, and 19 bases lay in between. Germline lookup yields CDR1 ENHRY and CDR2 SYGVKD. There are 14 residues in the CDR3.

J is TRBJ1-6 and V is TRBV28; D may be TRBD1 (6 bases). This CDR3 has 16 residues. Germline lookup yields CDR1 MDHEN and CDR2 SYDVKM. Trimming cost V 8 bases and J 9 bases, with 23 bases left between them. The CDR3 sequence is CASGAGGFRGASPLHF. DNA of the CDR3: TGTGCCAGCGGGGCAGGCGGGTTCAGGGGAGCTTCACCCCTCCACTTT.

The rearrangement links TRBV7-9 to TRBJ2-7; D unresolved. V gave up 2 bases and J gave up 3 bases, with 5 bases separating them. This CDR3 spans 12 amino acids. Germline values: CDR1 SEHNR, CDR2 FQNEAQ (reference sequence). The CDR3 loop is CASSLLLYEQYF. CDR3 DNA sequence: TGTGCCAGCAGCTTACTACTCTACGAGCAGTACTTC.

The V gene is TRBV2, the J gene TRBJ1-1, with D possibly TRBD1 on 5 matching bases. The CDR3 extends over 16 amino acids. The V gene's germline CDR1 is SNHLY and CDR2 FYNNEI. V was shortened by 1 base and J by 0 bases, with 12 bases between the two germline ends. The DNA of the CDR3 is TGTGCCAGCAGTGAAGTAGGGGCTCGGATGAACACTGAAGCTTTCTTT. It yields the protein CASSEVGARMNTEAFF.

CDR3 residues: CASSFRLDTQYF. CDR3 in DNA: TGTGCCAGCAGTTTCAGATTAGATACGCAGTATTTT. V gene TRBV28 combines with J gene TRBJ2-3; D is uncertain. V lost 3 bases and J lost 5, with 6 bases in between. The CDR3 covers 12 residues. CDR1 MDHEN and CDR2 SYDVKM come from the germline V gene.

The chain couples TRBV5-8 to TRBJ1-4; tentatively, D is TRBD1 (5 bases). This CDR3 spans 15 amino acids. Germline CDR1 reads SGHTS; CDR2 reads YDEGEE. The V end lost 0 bases, the J end lost 0 bases, and 6 bases lay between the germline ends. In nucleotides, the CDR3 is TGTGCCAGCAGCTTGGGACAGTCAACTAATGAAAAACTGTTTTTT. Protein: CASSLGQSTNEKLFF.

The chain joins TRBV21-1 to TRBJ2-6; TRBD1, the table's D call, was not compared with the DNA. TRBV21-1 is a listed pseudogene. This CDR3 region has 17 residues. The CDR3 sequence is CASSKERQVSGANVLTF. In DNA, the CDR3 is TGTGCCAGCAGCAAAGAACGGCAGGTCAGCGGGGCCAACGTCCTGACTTTC.

This clone has just a few counts. V usage is TRBV7-2 and J usage is TRBJ2-1; 7 bases agree with TRBD2. After removal of 5 bases from V and 6 bases from J, the junction contained 7 bases not matched to a gene. Per the germline V gene, CDR1 is SGHTA and CDR2 is FQGNSA. The CDR3 spans 14 residues. The CDR3 coding sequence is TGTGCCAGCAGCGGGGGGAGGGCCGGCAATGAGCAGTTCTTC. Translation gives CASSGGRAGNEQFF.

The CDR3 reads CASSQDPGVAYNEQFF. The CDR3 nucleotides read TGCGCCAGCAGCCAAGATCCAGGGGTGGCCTACAATGAGCAGTTCTTC. The chain combines TRBV4-1 with TRBJ2-1, with D perhaps matching TRBD1 (6 bases). V was pared by 0 bases and J by 2 bases, with 11 bases between. The V gene's germline CDR1 is MGHRA and CDR2 YSYEKL. The CDR3 runs to 16 residues.

The chain couples TRBV7-2 to TRBJ2-1, with 9 bases identical to TRBD2. Germline V gene sequence: CDR1 SGHTA, CDR2 FQGNSA. V lost 2 bases and J lost 9; bases outside the gene matches: 8. The CDR3 consists of 15 residues. The CDR3 here is CASSLYEREEAEQFF. CDR3 nucleotide sequence: TGTGCCAGCAGCTTATACGAGCGGGAGGAGGCTGAGCAGTTCTTC.

This clone has only a few counts. This chain connects TRBV29-1 to TRBJ2-7; possibly TRBD1 for D (6 bases). The CDR3 consists of 15 residues. Germline lookup yields CDR1 SQVTM and CDR2 ANQGSEA. The V end lost 2 bases, the J end lost 7 bases, and 21 bases lay between the germline ends. The CDR3 DNA reads TGCAGCGTTGAAAAAGGCAGGGGACGTAGGGGAGAGCAGTACTTC. Its protein is CSVEKGRGRRGEQYF.

This clone was detected only once. The chain joins TRBV7-9 to TRBJ2-3; tentatively, D is TRBD2 (6 bases). CDR1 SEHNR and CDR2 FQNEAQ come from the germline V gene (reference sequence). The CDR3 runs 14 residues. V lost 5 bases and J 4 bases, leaving 13 bases between the germline ends. CDR3 nucleotides: TGTGCCAGCAGCCCCAGACTAGTATCAGATACGCAGTATTTT. This encodes CASSPRLVSDTQYF. Filled out from reference TRBV7-9 and TRBJ2-3, the complete variable domain reads DTGVSQNPRHKITKRGQNVTFRCDPISEHNRLYWYRQTLGQGPEFLTYFQNEAQLEKSRLLSDRFSAERPKGSFSTLEIQRTEQGDSAMYLCASSPRLVSDTQYFGPGTRLTVL.

The chain has TRBV7-9 and TRBJ1-1, with a weak D call TRBD1 (6 bases). Per germline, CDR1 SEHNR and CDR2 FQNEAQ (reference sequence). The CDR3 sequence is 13 residues long. V was clipped by 5 bases and J by 5 bases, with 12 bases between them. The CDR3: CASSVITGTEAFF. CDR3 DNA sequence: TGTGCCAGCAGCGTAATAACAGGGACTGAAGCTTTCTTT. The whole variable domain, filled in from reference TRBV7-9 and TRBJ1-1, reads DTGVSQNPRHKITKRGQNVTFRCDPISEHNRLYWYRQTLGQGPEFLTYFQNEAQLEKSRLLSDRFSAERPKGSFSTLEIQRTEQGDSAMYLCASSVITGTEAFFGQGTRLTVV.

V is TRBV19 and J is TRBJ2-7, with D perhaps TRBD1 (5 bases). Trimming removed 3 bases from V and 5 bases from J, with 11 bases in between. In germline, CDR1 is LNHDA, CDR2 SQIVND (reference sequence). CDR3 length: 13 amino acids. The CDR3 coding sequence is TGTGCCAGTAGTATCCGCACAGGCAACGAGCAGTACTTC. Encoded protein: CASSIRTGNEQYF.